The 26 T cell receptor beta chains reported below all come from one sample, sequenced in a study of blood T cell repertoires in COVID-19. Sequencing used immunoSEQ multiplex PCR; TCRdb keeps in-frame clones, though not all of them. Among 150,000 to 200,000 clones listed, roughly 85% were seen once. Sequencing was performed on peripheral blood. The receptors here all came from a man aged 50-59 years with active or convalescent COVID-19.

The chain links TRBV18 to TRBJ2-3, with D uncertain. The CDR3 spans 15 residues. Trimming took 2 bases from V and 0 from J, leaving 9 bases between them. Germline V lookup: CDR1 KGHSH, CDR2 LQKENI. CDR3 DNA sequence: TGTGCCAGCTCACCATTGAGTACTAGCACAGATACGCAGTATTTT. Encoded protein: CASSPLSTSTDTQYF.

J is TRBJ1-1 and V is TRBV3-1 (or the pseudogene TRBV3-2); 7 bases line up with TRBD1. Trimming took 5 bases from V and 5 from J; bases not matched to a gene: 8. This CDR3 has 14 amino acids. Looked up from germline, CDR1 is LGHDT and CDR2 is YNNKEL (reference sequence). Here the CDR3 DNA reads TGTGCCAGCAGCAAACGGACAGGAGGGACTGAAGCTTTCTTT. It translates to CASSKRTGGTEAFF.

This clone occurred many times. The chain joins TRBV2 to TRBJ2-2; TRBD2 agrees at 9 bases. V lost 6 bases to trimming and J lost 7 bases; unmatched junction nucleotides: 6. Per germline, CDR1 SNHLY and CDR2 FYNNEI. CDR3 length: 14 amino acids. CDR3 amino acids: CASRLAGWDGELFF. The CDR3 DNA is TGTGCCAGCAGGCTAGCGGGATGGGACGGGGAGCTGTTTTTT.

The V gene is TRBV15, the J gene TRBJ2-2; a possible D gene is TRBD1 (7 bases). Deletions cut 0 bases from V and 2 bases from J, with 13 bases between. Germline CDR1 reads LNHNV; CDR2 reads YYDKDF (reference sequence). This CDR3 is 17 amino acids long. The CDR3 protein is CATSRDSRGANTGELFF. The CDR3 bases are TGTGCCACCAGCAGAGATTCCAGGGGGGCTAACACCGGGGAGCTGTTTTTT.

This clone has just one count. This chain uses TRBV12-5 with TRBJ2-7, with 9 bases matching TRBD1. CDR1 and CDR2 (germline): LGHNT, FRNRAP. CDR3 length: 15 residues. With 2 bases clipped from V and 5 bases from J, the junction kept 7 bases outside the gene matches. The CDR3 protein is CASGLTPGTGNEQYF. The CDR3 DNA is TGTGCTAGTGGTTTGACCCCCGGGACAGGGAACGAGCAGTACTTC.

The chain joins TRBV6-6 to TRBJ1-1; D not resolved. In germline, CDR1 is MNHNY, CDR2 SVGAGI (reference sequence). CDR3 length: 13 amino acids. Trimming pared 7 bases from V and 3 bases from J, leaving 12 bases between. CDR3 region: CASNILQDTEAFF. The CDR3 region has the DNA TGTGCCAGCAATATTCTTCAGGACACTGAAGCTTTCTTT.

The V gene is TRBV5-1, the J gene TRBJ2-7, with TRBD1 matching 9 bases. The germline gives CDR1 SGHRS, CDR2 YFSETQ. After removal of 6 bases from V and 7 bases from J, the junction contained 14 bases not matched to a gene. CDR3 size: 15 residues. CDR3 residues: CASTLGQGQPGEQYF. The CDR3, as DNA: TGCGCCAGCACCCTGGGACAGGGACAACCGGGGGAGCAGTACTTC.

V usage is TRBV27 and J usage is TRBJ1-5; TRBD1 matches at 9 bases. The germline V gene has CDR1 MNHEY and CDR2 SMNVEV (reference sequence). The CDR3 covers 15 residues. With V trimmed by 2 bases and J by 1 base, 0 bases remained unmatched. The CDR3 DNA follows: TGTGCCAGCAGTTTAGGGACAGGGAGCAATCAGCCCCAGCATTTT. Translation gives CASSLGTGSNQPQHF.

This chain joins TRBV2 and TRBJ2-1, with a tentative D call TRBD1 (6 bases). Looked up from germline, CDR1 is SNHLY and CDR2 is FYNNEI. Trimming cost V 6 bases and J 10 bases, with 13 bases left between them. This CDR3 comprises 12 residues. The CDR3 DNA reads as TGTGCCAGCAGGATACAGGGCTGGGAGCAGTTCTTC. Its protein is CASRIQGWEQFF.

The genes are TRBV19 and TRBJ1-5; D unresolved. The CDR3 runs 15 residues. Germline-derived CDR1 and CDR2 are LNHDA and SQIVND (reference sequence). The V and J ends lost 3 bases and 2 bases respectively, with 11 bases between them. The CDR3 sequence: CASSMSNHGNQPQHF. CDR3 nucleotide sequence: TGTGCCAGTAGTATGTCTAATCACGGCAATCAGCCCCAGCATTTT.

This clone has just a few counts. The chain has TRBV19 and TRBJ1-2; D remains ambiguous. The V end lost 7 bases, the J end lost 0 bases, and 24 bases lay between the germline ends. CDR1 and CDR2 from the germline V gene are LNHDA and SQIVND (reference sequence). The CDR3 is 18 amino acids. For the CDR3, the DNA is TGTGCCAGTAATCCCGGTCCTGGGCAGGTTCAATCTAACTATGGCTACACCTTC. Its protein product is CASNPGPGQVQSNYGYTF.

A few counts support this clone. This chain uses TRBV20-1 with TRBJ2-7; 7 nucleotides match TRBD1. Trimming took 8 bases from V and 5 from J; bases not matched to a gene: 6. The CDR3 covers 11 residues. The germline CDR1 and CDR2 sequences are DFQATT and SNEGSKA (reference sequence). Here the CDR3 reads CSYRGRNEQYF. The CDR3 DNA reads as TGCAGTTACAGGGGTCGGAACGAGCAGTACTTC.

The gene calls are TRBV29-1 and TRBJ1-6, with a weak D call TRBD1 (6 bases). V was clipped by 0 bases and J by 10 bases, with 16 bases between them. CDR3 size: 15 residues. Germline-derived CDR1 and CDR2 are SQVTM and ANQGSEA. The CDR3 DNA reads TGCAGCGTTGAAGATGTGGCAGGGGACGGATCACCCCTCCACTTT. Translated: CSVEDVAGDGSPLHF.

The chain employs TRBV5-4 and TRBJ2-7; the match to TRBD1 covers 7 bases. V gave up 4 bases and J gave up 1 base; unmatched junction bases: 11. Looked up from germline, CDR1 is SGHNT and CDR2 is YYREEE (reference sequence). The CDR3 extends over 16 amino acids. The CDR3 DNA reads as TGTGCCAGCAGCGACCTCGGTCGGGGACAGTCCTACGAGCAGTACTTC. It specifies CASSDLGRGQSYEQYF. The variable domain in full, with the rest retrieved from reference TRBV5-4 and TRBJ2-7, is ETGVTQSPTHLIKTRGQQVTLRCSSQSGHNTVSWYQQALGQGPQFIFQYYREEENGRGNFPPRFSGLQFPNYSSELNVNALELDDSALYLCASSDLGRGQSYEQYFGPGTRLTVT.

The genes are TRBV5-4 and TRBJ1-4; tentatively, D is TRBD1 (5 bases). CDR3 size: 15 residues. Trimming stripped 4 bases from V and 10 bases from J, with 20 bases between. Germline-derived CDR1 and CDR2 are SGHNT and YYREEE (reference sequence). CDR3 amino acids: CASSPRDGGDGKLFF. CDR3 DNA: TGTGCCAGCAGCCCCCGGGACGGCGGGGATGGAAAACTGTTTTTT.

The chain recombines TRBV28 with TRBJ1-6, with TRBD1 matching 7 bases. J lost 6 bases, V lost 8 bases, and 10 bases had no gene match. This CDR3 region has 15 residues. Germline assignment: CDR1 MDHEN and CDR2 SYDVKM. The CDR3 DNA reads TGTGCCAGCGGCGGACAGGACACGGGTAATTCACCCCTCCACTTT. The encoded protein is CASGGQDTGNSPLHF.

The chain is built from TRBV6-5 and TRBJ1-2, with 10 nucleotides matching TRBD1. The junction had 7 bases not matched to a gene; V was cut back by 11 bases and J by 4 bases. CDR3 length equals 13 residues. From germline, CDR1 is MNHEY and CDR2 SVGAGI. CDR3 DNA: TGTGCCTCCGACAGGGGGCGAGTCTATGGCTACACCTTC. Translation: CASDRGRVYGYTF.

This clone came up once. This chain joins TRBV24-1 and TRBJ2-1, with 7 bases lining up with TRBD2. CDR3 size: 17 residues. V lost 4 bases to trimming and J lost 0 bases; unmatched junction nucleotides: 8. Looked up from germline, CDR1 is KGHDR and CDR2 is SFDVKD. Written as DNA, the CDR3 is TGTGCCACCAGTGACCCCGGACTAGGAAGCTCCTACAATGAGCAGTTCTTC. As protein: CATSDPGLGSSYNEQFF.

In its sample, this clone was seen once. This chain joins TRBV3-1 (or the pseudogene TRBV3-2) and TRBJ1-2; 7 bases line up with TRBD1. There are 13 residues in the CDR3. The germline gives CDR1 LGHDT, CDR2 YNNKEL (reference sequence). J lost 7 bases, V lost 4 bases, and 6 bases had no gene match. CDR3 sequence reads: CASSPDRFGGYTF. The DNA for the CDR3 is TGTGCCAGCAGCCCGGACAGGTTTGGTGGCTACACCTTC.

This chain connects TRBV7-2 to TRBJ2-7, with 8 bases lining up with TRBD2. This CDR3 comprises 16 residues. CDR1 and CDR2 from the germline V gene are SGHTA and FQGNSA. CDR3 sequence reads: CPTTSGGRGHSYEQYF. The CDR3 bases are TGTCCCACCACCTCGGGGGGGCGGGGGCACTCCTACGAGCAGTACTTC.

The chain employs TRBV7-2 and TRBJ2-5, with unresolved D. Germline V gene sequence: CDR1 SGHTA, CDR2 FQGNSA. This CDR3 has 13 amino acids. Trimming pared 1 base from V and 5 bases from J, leaving 8 bases between. The CDR3 protein is CASSLGARETQYF. DNA of the CDR3: TGTGCCAGCAGCTTAGGGGCCCGGGAGACCCAGTACTTC.

The chain is built from TRBV24-1 and TRBJ2-7, with 8 bases lining up with TRBD1. Germline CDR1 and CDR2: KGHDR and SFDVKD. This CDR3 is 13 amino acids long. V lost 4 bases to trimming and J lost 6 bases; unmatched junction nucleotides: 4. As DNA, the CDR3 is TGTGCCACCAGTGAACTCACAGGGGGCGAGCAGTACTTC. Its translation is CATSELTGGEQYF.

CDR3 nucleotides: TGTGCCAGCAGTGGGGGGTCCCCCAATCAGCCCCAGCATTTT. The encoded protein is CASSGGSPNQPQHF. The chain uses TRBV7-9 and TRBJ1-5, with D possibly matching TRBD1 (5 bases). The germline V gene has CDR1 SEHNR and CDR2 FQNEAQ (reference sequence). V lost 6 bases and J lost 3, with 12 bases in between. CDR3 size: 14 residues.

V and J are TRBV5-4 and TRBJ2-3, with D perhaps TRBD1 (5 bases). The germline V and J ends were trimmed by 1 base and 2 bases, with 11 bases remaining between them. This CDR3 is built from 15 residues. Germline V lookup: CDR1 SGHNT, CDR2 YYREEE (reference sequence). CDR3 nucleotides: TGTGCCAGCAGCTTGAGCAGGGCCTACACAGATACGCAGTATTTT. It encodes CASSLSRAYTDTQYF.

This clone was picked up a small number of times. The rearrangement joins TRBV30 to TRBJ1-6; D not certain. V was clipped by 5 bases and J by 7 bases, with 12 bases between them. The CDR3 runs to 13 residues. Germline CDR1 is GTSNPN and CDR2 is SVGIG (reference sequence). The CDR3 reads CAWGRSPNSPLHF. CDR3 DNA sequence: TGTGCCTGGGGACGGAGCCCGAATTCACCCCTCCACTTT.

This chain links TRBV4-2 with TRBJ1-1; D gene ambiguous. The CDR3 is made up of 14 amino acids. CDR1 and CDR2 from the germline V gene are LGHNA and YNFKEQ. The V end was cut by 0 bases, the J end by 3 bases, with 8 bases between. The DNA for the CDR3 is TGTGCCAGCAGCCAAGATCGGCAGGACACTGAAGCTTTCTTT. This gives the protein CASSQDRQDTEAFF.